A single sample is the source of the 25 T cell receptor beta chains below, sequenced in a study of blood T cell repertoires in COVID-19. Produced via immunoSEQ multiplex PCR; TCRdb's table is partial and in-frame only. The top ten clones hold around 4.2% of a sample with over 120,000 clones, 70% to 80% of them seen once. Sequencing used peripheral blood. These receptor sequences come from a woman aged 80 or over with active or convalescent COVID-19.

This clone was detected only once. CDR3 in amino acids: CASSLEGQRPSRQYF. The CDR3 DNA reads TGTGCCAGCAGCTTAGAGGGACAGCGCCCGAGCAGGCAGTATTTT. The chain is built from TRBV7-2 and TRBJ2-3; 7 bases align to TRBD1. CDR3 size: 15 residues. Germline CDR1 reads SGHTA; CDR2 reads FQGNSA. Trimming removed 1 base from V and 11 bases from J; junction bases left unmatched: 12.

The chain has TRBV28 and TRBJ1-1, with no clear D. Trimming left V 3 bases short and J 8 bases short, with 7 bases between. The germline gives CDR1 MDHEN, CDR2 SYDVKM. This CDR3 is 11 amino acids long. This CDR3 is CASSFFREAFF. CDR3 bases: TGTGCCAGCAGTTTTTTCAGGGAAGCTTTCTTT.

The V gene is TRBV5-8, the J gene TRBJ2-5, with D tentatively TRBD2 (5 bases). Trimming took 4 bases from V and 5 from J, leaving 15 bases between them. The CDR3 totals 14 residues. The germline V gene encodes CDR1 SGHTS and CDR2 YDEGEE. The chain's CDR3 is CASSPLRRGETQYF. The CDR3 region has the DNA TGTGCCAGCAGCCCTCTGAGACGGGGTGAGACCCAGTACTTC.

The chain carries TRBV19 and TRBJ2-1, with TRBD1 matching 8 bases. Germline V gene sequence: CDR1 LNHDA, CDR2 SQIVND (reference sequence). The CDR3 totals 13 residues. V gave up 10 bases and J gave up 4 bases; unmatched junction bases: 6. Here the CDR3 reads CATQGQGYNEQFF. Here the CDR3 DNA reads TGTGCCACACAAGGACAGGGATACAATGAGCAGTTCTTC.

This clone was seen only a few times. The V gene is TRBV7-2, the J gene TRBJ1-1; unclear D gene. The V and J ends lost 1 base and 1 base respectively, with 4 bases between them. The CDR3 runs 13 residues. Germline V gene sequence: CDR1 SGHTA, CDR2 FQGNSA. The CDR3 is CASSLGRNTEAFF. The CDR3 coding sequence is TGTGCCAGCAGCTTAGGCAGGAACACTGAAGCTTTCTTT.

The V and J genes are TRBV5-1 and TRBJ2-1; D perhaps matches TRBD2 (6 bases). V was trimmed by 4 bases and J by 7 bases, leaving 18 bases between them. Germline V gene data show CDR1 as SGHRS and CDR2 as YFSETQ. This CDR3 has 15 residues. CDR3 coding DNA: TGCGCCAGCAGCCCCTCCCGGGACTCTGGGAATGAGCAGTTCTTC. This codes for CASSPSRDSGNEQFF.

V usage is TRBV15 and J usage is TRBJ2-7; 9 bases match TRBD2. After removal of 0 bases from V and 3 bases from J, the junction contained 6 bases not matched to a gene. The CDR3 is 16 amino acids. Germline lookup yields CDR1 LNHNV and CDR2 YYDKDF (reference sequence). CDR3 region: CATSRDRASGDYEQYF. The DNA of the CDR3 is TGTGCCACCAGCAGAGATCGCGCTAGCGGGGACTACGAGCAGTACTTC.

The CDR3 region has the DNA TGCGCCAGCAGCTTGGGTAGGGGGGGACTCCAAGAGACCCAGTACTTC. Translation: CASSLGRGGLQETQYF. The V gene is TRBV5-1, the J gene TRBJ2-5, with a tentative D call TRBD2 (7 bases). The CDR3 runs to 16 residues. The V end was cut by 0 bases, the J end by 1 base, with 13 bases between. Germline V gene data show CDR1 as SGHRS and CDR2 as YFSETQ.

The chain has TRBV3-1 (or the pseudogene TRBV3-2) and TRBJ2-1; 9 nucleotides agree with TRBD2. Trimming at V came to 0 bases and at J to 10 bases, leaving 7 bases not matched to a gene. This CDR3 is 15 amino acids long. Germline lookup yields CDR1 LGHDT and CDR2 YNNKEL (reference sequence). The CDR3 region has the DNA TGTGCCAGCAGCCAAGATTTAGCGGGGGTTGGAGAGCAGTTCTTC. It codes for CASSQDLAGVGEQFF.

This clone appeared a few times. The rearrangement uses TRBV7-9 and TRBJ2-1; TRBD2 is a possible D gene (7 bases). Germline CDR1 reads SEHNR; CDR2 reads FQNEAQ (reference sequence). The V end lost 5 bases, the J end lost 6 bases, and 17 bases lay between the germline ends. This CDR3 is 15 amino acids long. In DNA, the CDR3 is TGTGCCAGCAGCAGTCCTGCGGGGGCCTCCAATGAGCAGTTCTTC. Residues: CASSSPAGASNEQFF.

The chain employs TRBV25-1 and TRBJ2-6, with 8 bases that match TRBD2. V trimming: 5 bases; J trimming: 1 base; junction bases outside the gene matches: 10. The CDR3 sequence is 18 residues long. Germline V lookup: CDR1 MGHDK, CDR2 SYGVNS. The CDR3, as DNA: TGTGCCAGCAGTCCCTACGGGGGGGCTGGTTCTGGGGCCAACGTCCTGACTTTC. It codes for CASSPYGGAGSGANVLTF.

This clone was recorded a few times. The CDR3 spells CASSAADTGNTIYF. As DNA, the CDR3 is TGCGCCAGCAGTGCCGCAGACACTGGAAACACCATATATTTT. The chain is built from TRBV10-2 and TRBJ1-3; D ambiguous. V was pared by 4 bases and J by 2 bases, with 9 bases between. The CDR3 has 14 residues. From germline, CDR1 is WSHSY and CDR2 SAAADI.

The V call is TRBV5-6, the J call TRBJ1-4; D is unresolved. V was pared by 1 base and J by 0 bases, with 4 bases between. Germline CDR1 reads SGHDT; CDR2 reads YYEEEE. The CDR3 runs 14 residues. CDR3 coding DNA: TGTGCCAGCAGCTTGCTCGCAACTAATGAAAAACTGTTTTTT. It translates to CASSLLATNEKLFF.

V usage is TRBV19 and J usage is TRBJ1-2; D remains unclear. The V end was cut by 4 bases, the J end by 0 bases, with 12 bases between. This CDR3 has 15 amino acids. Germline lookup yields CDR1 LNHDA and CDR2 SQIVND (reference sequence). CDR3 bases: TGTGCCAGTAGTACTCAGACTCATACTAACTATGGCTACACCTTC. Translating it yields CASSTQTHTNYGYTF.

This clone was observed a few times. V and J are TRBV6-1 and TRBJ1-4, with TRBD1 as a possible D gene (6 bases). This CDR3 is built from 15 residues. Trimming left V 2 bases short and J 5 bases short, with 12 bases between. Per the germline V gene, CDR1 is MNHNS and CDR2 is SASEGT. CDR3 nucleotides: TGTGCCAGCAGTGAACTGCATAGGGGGAATGAAAAACTGTTTTTT. Translation gives CASSELHRGNEKLFF.

This chain links TRBV4-2 with TRBJ2-3; TRBD1 might be the D (6 bases). The germline gives CDR1 LGHNA, CDR2 YNFKEQ. The CDR3 is made up of 15 amino acids. The ends were cut back, 7 bases at V and 2 bases at J, with 16 bases in the middle. CDR3 loop: CASNPGTFNTDTQYF. In DNA form, the CDR3 reads TGTGCCAGCAACCCCGGGACATTTAACACAGATACGCAGTATTTT.

V is TRBV19 and J is TRBJ2-2, with 12 positions matching TRBD1. The germline gives CDR1 LNHDA, CDR2 SQIVND (reference sequence). The CDR3 sequence is 16 residues long. Trimming cost V 5 bases and J 5 bases; bases outside gene matches: 6. CDR3: CASSQGTGGMTGELFF. DNA for the CDR3: TGTGCCAGTAGTCAAGGGACAGGGGGCATGACCGGGGAGCTGTTTTTT.

V and J are TRBV19 and TRBJ1-2; D remains unclear. There are 13 residues in the CDR3. Trimming shortened V by 2 bases and J by 1 base, and 5 bases separated the two germline ends. From germline, CDR1 is LNHDA and CDR2 SQIVND (reference sequence). The CDR3 is CASSISSNYGYTF. The CDR3 DNA is TGTGCCAGTAGTATATCGAGTAACTATGGCTACACCTTC.

The V and J genes are TRBV18 and TRBJ1-1; no definite D call. The CDR3 runs to 15 residues. Trimming pared 5 bases from V and 4 bases from J, leaving 17 bases between. CDR1 and CDR2 from the germline V gene are KGHSH and LQKENI. As DNA, the CDR3 is TGTGCCAGCTCATCGGATTTTGGGAGTGGCACTGAAGCTTTCTTT. The encoded protein is CASSSDFGSGTEAFF.

The chain uses TRBV6-2 or TRBV6-3 and TRBJ2-6; TRBD1 agrees at 7 bases. This CDR3 contains 17 residues. V lost 5 bases, J lost 0 bases, and 7 bases stayed unmatched. Germline loops: CDR1 MNHEY, CDR2 SVGEGT. The CDR3 reads CASSPRGQSSGANVLTF. The DNA of the CDR3 is TGTGCCAGCAGTCCCCGGGGACAGAGCTCTGGGGCCAACGTCCTGACTTTC.

The J gene is TRBJ2-3, the V gene TRBV19, with D maybe TRBD1 (5 bases). Trimming cost V 7 bases and J 5 bases, with 16 bases left between them. This CDR3 contains 14 residues. CDR1 is LNHDA and CDR2 is SQIVND in the germline V gene (reference sequence). The CDR3 loop is CASMSQGLEDTQYF. Written as DNA, the CDR3 is TGTGCCAGTATGTCGCAGGGCCTAGAAGATACGCAGTATTTT.

In this sample, this clone turned up once. The chain links TRBV6-2 or TRBV6-3 to TRBJ2-3, with TRBD1 identical over 10 bases. The CDR3 has 15 amino acids. Per the germline V gene, CDR1 is MNHEY and CDR2 is SVGEGT. J gave up 4 bases and V 10 bases, and 11 bases lay outside the gene matches. CDR3 sequence reads: CATSRGDRGSDTQYF. DNA of the CDR3: TGTGCCACCAGCAGGGGGGACAGGGGATCAGATACGCAGTATTTT.

The table lists this clone with many counts. The rearrangement joins TRBV7-9 to TRBJ2-3; D is possibly TRBD2 (5 bases). The CDR3 contains 16 residues. The V end lost 4 bases, the J end lost 4 bases, and 18 bases lay between the germline ends. CDR1 and CDR2 from the germline V gene are SEHNR and FQNEAQ (reference sequence). CDR3 DNA sequence: TGTGCCAGCAGCTCGAGAATTCGAACAGCGGCAGATACGCAGTATTTT. This sequence encodes CASSSRIRTAADTQYF.

The V call is TRBV28, the J call TRBJ2-1, with 12 nucleotides matching TRBD2. Trimming removed 5 bases from V and 7 bases from J; junction bases left unmatched: 6. There are 15 residues in the CDR3. CDR1 and CDR2 (germline): MDHEN, SYDVKM. The chain's CDR3 is CASSQTSGGRNEQFF. The CDR3 region has the DNA TGTGCCAGCAGTCAGACTAGCGGGGGACGTAATGAGCAGTTCTTC.

This clone was seen a few times. This rearrangement joins TRBV6-5 to TRBJ1-5, with 11 nucleotides matching TRBD1. Germline V gene sequence: CDR1 MNHEY, CDR2 SVGAGI. This CDR3 is 16 amino acids long. With V trimmed by 4 bases and J by 0 bases, 2 bases remained unmatched. The CDR3 nucleotides are TGTGCCAGCAGTTTGGGACAGGGGGTTAGCAATCAGCCCCAGCATTTT. Protein product: CASSLGQGVSNQPQHF.